This T cell receptor (beta chain) appears in the sequencing data of a study of cytomegalovirus exposure and HLA in healthy donors. The donors were part of the validation cohort of 120 subjects. That cohort was separate from the first cohort, which comprised under 700 subjects. Study-level points and caveats: Overall, approximately 180 TCR beta chains were annotated as cytomegalovirus-associated. Subsequent analysis found a tendency for first-cohort TCR clusters to co-occur within the 120 or so validation repertoires.

The table came from immunoSEQ multiplex PCR; TCRdb's copy has only in-frame clones and leaves some out. Among around 34,000 clones listed, about 93% were seen once. Germline assignment: CDR1 MRHNA and CDR2 SNTAGT. The CDR3 totals 15 residues. The trim removed 0 bases at V and 6 bases at J, leaving 4 bases unmatched. This clone was counted a few times. The target antigen is unknown. Sequenced input: PBMCs. This TCR was recovered from a man between 18 and 35 years old in good health and CMV-seronegative. V and J are TRBV6-4 and TRBJ2-1, with 8 bases fitting TRBD2. In nucleotides, the CDR3 is TGTGCCAGCAGTGACTCGACGGGGGGGCCCAATGAGCAGTTCTTC. Translation: CASSDSTGGPNEQFF.